The 17 T cell receptor beta chains in this list originate from one sample, sequenced in a study of T cells and Merkel cell carcinoma outcomes. Profiling relied on immunoSEQ multiplex PCR, and the TCRdb table lists in-frame clones only, not all of them. This sample has fewer than 25,000 clones, with over 75% found just once. The sample was tumor tissue from Merkel cell carcinoma. These TCRs come from a human donor with Merkel cell carcinoma.

This rearrangement joins TRBV7-2 to TRBJ2-5; D not resolved. Trimming stripped 2 bases from V and 1 base from J, with 17 bases between. There are 17 residues in the CDR3. Germline-derived CDR1 and CDR2 are SGHTA and FQGNSA. In DNA form, the CDR3 reads TGTGCCAGCAGCTTATTTGTTACTTTAGGTACCCAAGAGACCCAGTACTTC. Its protein is CASSLFVTLGTQETQYF. Full variable domain (remainder filled in from reference TRBV7-2 and TRBJ2-5): GAGVSQSPSNKVTEKGKDVELRCDPISGHTALYWYRQSLGQGLEFLIYFQGNSAPDKSGLPSDRFSAERTGGSVSTLTIQRTQQEDSAVYLCASSLFVTLGTQETQYFGPGTRLLVL.

The chain has TRBV7-2 and TRBJ2-7; D is unresolved. Germline values: CDR1 SGHTA, CDR2 FQGNSA. The V end lost 5 bases, the J end lost 2 bases, and 25 bases lay between the germline ends. This CDR3 is 18 amino acids long. CDR3 sequence: CASSPTRPWEGMTYEQYF. The DNA for the CDR3 is TGTGCCAGCAGCCCTACCCGCCCTTGGGAAGGGATGACCTACGAGCAGTACTTC.

This clone was observed a few times. The CDR3: CASSSSQTDTQYF. The CDR3 DNA is TGTGCCAGCAGCTCTTCACAGACAGATACGCAGTATTTT. This sequence joins TRBV11-2 and TRBJ2-3, with unresolved D. The CDR3 totals 13 residues. Germline values: CDR1 SGHAT, CDR2 FQNNGV. V lost 4 bases, J lost 3 bases, and 8 bases lay in between.

This clone was seen more than once but under ten times. The V call is TRBV10-1, the J call TRBJ2-3, with TRBD1 identical over 8 bases. Germline trimming cut 4 bases from V and 2 bases from J; bases unmatched to any gene: 2. This CDR3 is 14 amino acids long. Germline CDR1 WNHNN, CDR2 SYGVQD (reference sequence). CDR3 sequence (DNA): TGCGCCAGCAGTGGGACAGGGATCACAGATACGCAGTATTTT. This translates into CASSGTGITDTQYF.

In this sample, this clone turned up a few times. The chain is built from TRBV14 and TRBJ1-1, with TRBD1 matching over 8 bases. The CDR3 has 15 amino acids. Germline V gives CDR1 SGHDN, CDR2 FVKESK. Losses at the gene ends were 4 bases for V and 2 bases for J; bases not matched to a gene: 6. CDR3: CASSPGQGINTEAFF. CDR3 DNA sequence: TGTGCCAGCAGCCCCGGACAGGGAATAAACACTGAAGCTTTCTTT.

The rearrangement links TRBV2 to TRBJ2-1; D not certain. Trimming removed 8 bases from V and 6 bases from J, with 11 bases in between. CDR1 SNHLY and CDR2 FYNNEI come from the germline V gene. The CDR3 extends over 12 amino acids. The DNA for the CDR3 is TGTGCCAGCGCTAGGACCCCCAATGAGCAGTTCTTC. Its protein is CASARTPNEQFF.

The J gene is TRBJ1-1, the V gene TRBV6-5, with D hard to call. The length of the CDR3 is 14 residues. The germline gives CDR1 MNHEY, CDR2 SVGAGI. V lost 6 bases, J lost 1 base, and 12 bases lay in between. The CDR3 here is CASRAYWGNTEAFF. The CDR3 DNA follows: TGTGCCAGCAGGGCATATTGGGGGAACACTGAAGCTTTCTTT.

V gene TRBV19 combines with J gene TRBJ1-5; no reliable D call. V was clipped by 8 bases and J by 0 bases, with 8 bases between them. The CDR3 length is 13 residues. CDR1 is LNHDA, CDR2 SQIVND, per germline (reference sequence). The CDR3 nucleotides read TGTGCCAGTGGGGAGGATAGCAATCAGCCCCAGCATTTT. Translated, it gives CASGEDSNQPQHF.

This chain uses TRBV2 with TRBJ2-7; possible D gene TRBD1, 5 bases. The CDR3 consists of 13 residues. Germline CDR1 and CDR2: SNHLY and FYNNEI. Trimming took off 7 bases at V and 0 bases at J, with 10 bases between the two ends. The CDR3 spells CASTLTDSYEQYF. The CDR3 coding sequence is TGTGCCAGCACCCTGACAGACTCCTACGAGCAGTACTTC.

This rearrangement joins TRBV10-3 to TRBJ1-1, with D unresolved. Germline V gene lookup returns CDR1 ENHRY and CDR2 SYGVKD. The CDR3 sequence is 11 residues long. With 7 bases removed from V and 4 bases from J, the gap between germline ends came to 7 bases. CDR3 nucleotides: TGTGCCATCACCGAGGGCACTGAAGCTTTCTTT. It yields the protein CAITEGTEAFF.

The rearrangement uses TRBV28 and TRBJ1-5; tentatively, D is TRBD1 (5 bases). The CDR3 is made up of 16 amino acids. Germline-derived CDR1 and CDR2 are MDHEN and SYDVKM. Trimming took 6 bases from V and 7 from J, leaving 22 bases between them. CDR3 region: CASSPRDSTDGQPQHF. For the CDR3, the DNA is TGTGCCAGCAGCCCGAGGGACTCAACGGACGGACAGCCCCAGCATTTT. Filled out from reference TRBV28 and TRBJ1-5, the complete variable domain reads DVKVTQSSRYLVKRTGEKVFLECVQDMDHENMFWYRQDPGLGLRLIYFSYDVKMKEKGDIPEGYSVSREKKERFSLILESASTNQTSMYLCASSPRDSTDGQPQHFGDGTRLSIL.

The J gene is TRBJ2-1, the V gene TRBV5-6; D might be TRBD1 (5 bases). CDR1 is SGHDT and CDR2 is YYEEEE in the germline V gene. Deletions cut 4 bases from V and 3 bases from J, with 5 bases between. This CDR3 spans 12 amino acids. The CDR3 protein is CASSQGYNEQFF. CDR3 coding DNA: TGTGCCAGCAGCCAGGGCTACAATGAGCAGTTCTTC.

The chain is built from TRBV5-6 and TRBJ1-1; tentative D call: TRBD1 (5 bases). V was trimmed by 4 bases and J by 10 bases, leaving 17 bases between them. Germline values: CDR1 SGHDT, CDR2 YYEEEE. This CDR3 contains 13 residues. The CDR3 loop is CASSPGTLGGAFF. CDR3 DNA sequence: TGTGCCAGCAGCCCCGGGACCCTAGGAGGAGCTTTCTTT.

This clone appeared a few times. The J gene is TRBJ1-1, the V gene TRBV19, with a possible D match to TRBD1 (5 bases). Trimming took 5 bases from V and 4 from J, leaving 5 bases between them. CDR1 and CDR2 from the germline V gene are LNHDA and SQIVND (reference sequence). There are 11 residues in the CDR3. The CDR3 region has the DNA TGTGCCAGTAGTGGGGGCACTGAAGCTTTCTTT. It yields the protein CASSGGTEAFF.

The J gene is TRBJ2-3, the V gene TRBV29-1, with D uncertain. This CDR3 has 12 residues. The V and J ends lost 4 bases and 3 bases respectively, with 8 bases between them. CDR1 SQVTM and CDR2 ANQGSEA come from the germline V gene. CDR3 in amino acids: CSVVIRTDTQYF. The CDR3, as DNA: TGCAGCGTTGTGATTAGGACAGATACGCAGTATTTT.

This clone was recorded once. This chain connects TRBV7-2 to TRBJ1-4; D is possibly TRBD1 (5 bases). Trimming shortened V by 4 bases and J by 7 bases, and 13 bases separated the two germline ends. CDR1 and CDR2 (germline): SGHTA, FQGNSA. This CDR3 contains 14 residues. The CDR3: CASSSPGLREKLFF. As DNA, the CDR3 is TGTGCCAGCAGCTCCCCAGGGCTGCGTGAAAAACTGTTTTTT.

The chain combines TRBV5-1 with TRBJ2-3, with a weak D call TRBD1 (6 bases). Trimming took off 4 bases at V and 2 bases at J, with 11 bases between the two ends. In germline, CDR1 is SGHRS, CDR2 YFSETQ. CDR3 length: 14 residues. The CDR3 DNA follows: TGCGCCAGCAGCCAAGGACAGAACACAGATACGCAGTATTTT. Translated: CASSQGQNTDTQYF.